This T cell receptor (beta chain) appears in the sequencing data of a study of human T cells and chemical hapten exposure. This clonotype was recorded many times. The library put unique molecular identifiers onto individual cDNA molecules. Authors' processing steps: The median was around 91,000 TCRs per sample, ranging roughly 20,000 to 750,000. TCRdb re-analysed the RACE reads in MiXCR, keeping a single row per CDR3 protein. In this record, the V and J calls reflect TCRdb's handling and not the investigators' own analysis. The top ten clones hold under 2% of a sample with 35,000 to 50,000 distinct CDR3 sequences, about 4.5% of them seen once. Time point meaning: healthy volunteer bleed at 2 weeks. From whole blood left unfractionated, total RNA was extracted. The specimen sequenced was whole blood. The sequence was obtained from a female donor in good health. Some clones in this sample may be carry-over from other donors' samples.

The CDR3: CASGLTGRGEQFF. CDR3 DNA: TGTGCTAGTGGTTTGACCGGCAGGGGGGAGCAGTTCTTC. The chain has TRBV12-5 and TRBJ2-1; 7 nucleotides agree with TRBD1. The CDR3 totals 13 residues. The junction had 5 bases not matched to a gene; V was cut back by 2 bases and J by 10 bases. Germline V gives CDR1 LGHNT, CDR2 FRNRAP.